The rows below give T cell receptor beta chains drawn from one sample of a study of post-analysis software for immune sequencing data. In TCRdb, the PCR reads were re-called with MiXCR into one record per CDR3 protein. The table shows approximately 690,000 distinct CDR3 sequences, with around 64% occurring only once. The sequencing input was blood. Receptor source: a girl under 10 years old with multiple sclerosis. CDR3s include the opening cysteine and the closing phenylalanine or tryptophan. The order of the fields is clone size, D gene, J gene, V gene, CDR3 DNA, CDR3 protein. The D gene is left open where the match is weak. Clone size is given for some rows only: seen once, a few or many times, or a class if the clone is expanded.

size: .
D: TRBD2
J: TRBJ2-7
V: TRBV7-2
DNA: TGTGCCAGCAGCTTAGTAGGACGGACTAGCGGGGGGGTAATGTACTTC
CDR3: CASSLVGRTSGGVMYF

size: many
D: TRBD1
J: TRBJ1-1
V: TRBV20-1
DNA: TGCAGTGCCGGACAGGGAGACACTGAAGCTTTCTTT
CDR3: CSAGQGDTEAFF

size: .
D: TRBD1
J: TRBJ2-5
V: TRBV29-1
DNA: TGCAGCGGTACACGACAGGGATCCCGCGAGACCCAGTACTTC
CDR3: CSGTRQGSRETQYF

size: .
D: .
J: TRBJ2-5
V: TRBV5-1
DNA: TGCGCCAGCAGCTTGGTGAGGCAGGGCCAAGAGACCCAGTACTTC
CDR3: CASSLVRQGQETQYF

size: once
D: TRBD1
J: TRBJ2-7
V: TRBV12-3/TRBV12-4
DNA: TGTGCCAGCAGCCGAGGGGGCCCCAAGATTGGCGAGCAGTACTTC
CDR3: CASSRGGPKIGEQYF

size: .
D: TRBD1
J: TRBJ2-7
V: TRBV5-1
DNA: TGCGCCAGCAGCTCCCTACAGGGGGCCCTGGGGGAGCAGTACTTC
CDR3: CASSSLQGALGEQYF

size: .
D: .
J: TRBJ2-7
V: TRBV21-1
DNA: TGTGCCAGCAGCAACCGGGACAGGGATCGCGAGCAGTACTTC
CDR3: CASSNRDRDREQYF

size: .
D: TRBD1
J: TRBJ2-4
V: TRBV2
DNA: TGTGCCAGCAGGCCAAGGACAGGAAACAAAAACATTCAGTACTTC
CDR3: CASRPRTGNKNIQYF

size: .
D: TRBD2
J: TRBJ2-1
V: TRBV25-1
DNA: TGTGCCAGCAGTGACGTAGCGGGAGGTTACAATGAGCAGTTCTTC
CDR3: CASSDVAGGYNEQFF

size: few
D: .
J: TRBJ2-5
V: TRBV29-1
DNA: TGCAGCGTTGATGGGGGAGAGACCCAGTACTTC
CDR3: CSVDGGETQYF

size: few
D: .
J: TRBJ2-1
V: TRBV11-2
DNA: TGTGCCAGCAGCTTAGTAGTTCCCAATGAGCAGTTCTTC
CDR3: CASSLVVPNEQFF

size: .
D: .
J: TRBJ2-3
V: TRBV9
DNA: TGTGCCAGCAGCGTCTCGTCGGGTAACACAGATACGCAGTATTTT
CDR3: CASSVSSGNTDTQYF

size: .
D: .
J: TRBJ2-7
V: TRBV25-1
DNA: TGTGCCAGCTCTGGAAGCGACGAGCAGTACTTC
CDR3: CASSGSDEQYF

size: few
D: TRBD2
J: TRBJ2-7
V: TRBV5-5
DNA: TGTGCCAGCAGCCCGGGACTAGCGGAGGGAGAGCAGTACTTC
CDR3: CASSPGLAEGEQYF

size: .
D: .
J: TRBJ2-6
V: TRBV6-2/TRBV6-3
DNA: TGTGCCAGCAGCCGGGCTCCCCGGACTGGGGCCAACGTCCTGACTTTC
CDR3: CASSRAPRTGANVLTF

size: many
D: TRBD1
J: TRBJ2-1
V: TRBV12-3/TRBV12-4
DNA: TGTGCCAGCAGTTTAACAGGGGACGAGCAGTTCTTC
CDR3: CASSLTGDEQFF

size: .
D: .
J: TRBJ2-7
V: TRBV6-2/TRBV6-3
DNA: TGTGCCAGCAGTTATTCGCGCGGATTACGGAGCTACGAGCAGTACTTC
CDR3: CASSYSRGLRSYEQYF

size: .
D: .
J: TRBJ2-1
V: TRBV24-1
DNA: TGTGCCACCAGCGAGACGAGGTACAATGAGCAGTTCTTC
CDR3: CATSETRYNEQFF

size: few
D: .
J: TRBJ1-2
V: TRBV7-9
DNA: TGTGCCAGCAGCTTAGAAAGCAGAAACTATGGCTACACCTTC
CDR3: CASSLESRNYGYTF

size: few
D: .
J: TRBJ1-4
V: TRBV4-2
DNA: TGTGCCAGCAGCCCAGTCGACGGGGAAAAACTGTTTTTT
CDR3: CASSPVDGEKLFF

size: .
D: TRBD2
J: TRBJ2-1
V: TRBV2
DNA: TGTGCCAGCAGTGTCCCTACCGGGACTAAGGGTCCCCGCTCTCTCAATGAGCAGTTCTTC
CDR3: CASSVPTGTKGPRSLNEQFF

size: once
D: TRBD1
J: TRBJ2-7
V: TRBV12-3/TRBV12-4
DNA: TGTGCCAGCAGTTCGAGGGGGCCGAACTACGAGCAGTACTTC
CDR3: CASSSRGPNYEQYF

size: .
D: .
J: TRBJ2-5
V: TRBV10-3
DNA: TGTGCCATCAGTGAGTCCAGGTCCGGGTCCAATGAGCAGTACTTC
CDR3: CAISESRSGSNEQYF

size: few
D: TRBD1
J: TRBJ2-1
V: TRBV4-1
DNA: TGCGCCAGCAGCCAAGAAGGCCAAGGGACAGGGCTGGGCAATGAGCAGTTCTTC
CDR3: CASSQEGQGTGLGNEQFF

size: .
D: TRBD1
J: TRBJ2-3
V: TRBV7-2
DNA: TGTGCCAGCAGCCAGGACAGGGACAGGACAGATACGCAGTATTTT
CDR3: CASSQDRDRTDTQYF

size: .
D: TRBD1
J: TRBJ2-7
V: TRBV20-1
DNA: TGCAGTGCTAGCAAAGACAGGGCCCACGAGCAGTACTTC
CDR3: CSASKDRAHEQYF

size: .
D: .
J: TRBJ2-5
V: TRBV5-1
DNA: TGCGCCAGCAGCTTGTTTCCGGGACCCCAAGAGACTCAGTACTTC
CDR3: CASSLFPGPQETQYF

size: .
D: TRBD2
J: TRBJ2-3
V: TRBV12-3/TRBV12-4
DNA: TGTGCCAGCACTCTTGCCGGGGGGGCCACAGATGCGCAGTATTTT
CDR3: CASTLAGGATDAQYF

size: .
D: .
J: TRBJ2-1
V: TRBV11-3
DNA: TGTGCCAGCAGCTTGGCCGGGACATCTCACAATGAGCAGTTCTTC
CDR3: CASSLAGTSHNEQFF

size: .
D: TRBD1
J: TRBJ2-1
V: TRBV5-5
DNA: TGTGCCAGCAGCTGGGACAGGGCGGGTGAGCAGTTCTTC
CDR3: CASSWDRAGEQFF

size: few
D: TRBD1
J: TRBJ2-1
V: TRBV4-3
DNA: TGCGCCAGCAGCCAAGAGAGGACAGGGTGGAATGAGCAGTTCTTC
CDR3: CASSQERTGWNEQFF

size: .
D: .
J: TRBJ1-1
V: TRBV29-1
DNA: TGCAGCGTTGGGGTCAGGGAAGCTTTCTTT
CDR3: CSVGVREAFF

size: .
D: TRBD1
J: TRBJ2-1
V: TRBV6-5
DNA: TGTGCCAGCAGTAAAGGACAGGGGGAGATTGGGCAGTTCTTC
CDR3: CASSKGQGEIGQFF

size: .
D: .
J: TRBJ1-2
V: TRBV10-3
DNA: TGTGCCATCAGTGTGCCGGGGGGGACTTCTAACTATGGCTACACCTTC
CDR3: CAISVPGGTSNYGYTF

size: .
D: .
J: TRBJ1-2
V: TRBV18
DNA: TGTGCCAGCTCACCAGACAGGTCCAACTATGGCTACACCTTC
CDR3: CASSPDRSNYGYTF

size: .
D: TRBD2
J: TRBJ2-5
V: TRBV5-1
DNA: TGCGCCAGCAGCTTGGCCCGCCTAGCGGGGGGCCACCAAGAGACCCAGTACTTC
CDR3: CASSLARLAGGHQETQYF